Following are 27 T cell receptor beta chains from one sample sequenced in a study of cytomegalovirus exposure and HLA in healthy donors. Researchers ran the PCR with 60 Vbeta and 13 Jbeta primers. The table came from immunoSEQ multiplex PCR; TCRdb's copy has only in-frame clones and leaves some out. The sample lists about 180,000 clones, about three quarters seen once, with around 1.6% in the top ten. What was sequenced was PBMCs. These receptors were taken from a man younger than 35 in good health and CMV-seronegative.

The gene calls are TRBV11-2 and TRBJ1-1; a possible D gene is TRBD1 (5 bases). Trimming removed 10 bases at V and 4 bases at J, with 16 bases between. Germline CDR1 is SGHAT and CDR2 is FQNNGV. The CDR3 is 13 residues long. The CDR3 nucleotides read TGTGCCACCGTGGACAATCTTGGCACTGAAGCTTTCTTT. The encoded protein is CATVDNLGTEAFF.

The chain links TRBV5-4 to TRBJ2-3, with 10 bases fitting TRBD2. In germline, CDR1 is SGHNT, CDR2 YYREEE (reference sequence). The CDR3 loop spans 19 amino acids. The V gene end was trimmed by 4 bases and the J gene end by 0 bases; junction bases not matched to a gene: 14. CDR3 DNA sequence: TGTGCCAGCAGCCCCAAAGCGGGGGGGCCCCAAAGAAGCACAGATACGCAGTATTTT. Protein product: CASSPKAGGPQRSTDTQYF.

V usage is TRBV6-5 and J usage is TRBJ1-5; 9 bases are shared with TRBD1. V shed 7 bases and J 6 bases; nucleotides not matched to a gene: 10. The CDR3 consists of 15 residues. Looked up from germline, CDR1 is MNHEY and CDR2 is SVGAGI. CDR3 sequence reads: CASKSGQGFGQPQHF. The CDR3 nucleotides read TGTGCCAGCAAATCGGGACAGGGATTTGGTCAGCCCCAGCATTTT.

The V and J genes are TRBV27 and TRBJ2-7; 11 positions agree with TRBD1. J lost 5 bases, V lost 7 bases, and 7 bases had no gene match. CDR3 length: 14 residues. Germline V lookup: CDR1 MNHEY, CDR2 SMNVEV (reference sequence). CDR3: CASKRDRGSHEQYF. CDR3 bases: TGTGCCAGCAAACGGGACAGGGGGTCCCACGAGCAGTACTTC.

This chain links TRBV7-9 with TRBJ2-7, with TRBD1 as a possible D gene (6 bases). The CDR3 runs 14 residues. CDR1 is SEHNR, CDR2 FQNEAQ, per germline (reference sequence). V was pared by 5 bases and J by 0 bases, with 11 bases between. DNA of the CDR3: TGTGCCAGCAGCGTCCGGGACACCTCCTACGAGCAGTACTTC. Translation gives CASSVRDTSYEQYF.

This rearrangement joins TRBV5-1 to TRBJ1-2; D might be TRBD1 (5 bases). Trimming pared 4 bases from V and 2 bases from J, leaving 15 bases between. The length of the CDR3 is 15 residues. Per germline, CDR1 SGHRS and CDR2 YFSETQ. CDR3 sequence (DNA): TGCGCCAGCAGCGTCGACGGACGGGGGAACTATGGCTACACCTTC. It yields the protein CASSVDGRGNYGYTF.

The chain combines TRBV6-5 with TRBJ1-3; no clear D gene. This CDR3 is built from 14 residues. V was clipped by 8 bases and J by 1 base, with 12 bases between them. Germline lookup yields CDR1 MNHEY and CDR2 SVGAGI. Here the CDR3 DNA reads TGTGCCAGCGCCTCCCGGGTTTCTGGAAACACCATATATTTT. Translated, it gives CASASRVSGNTIYF.

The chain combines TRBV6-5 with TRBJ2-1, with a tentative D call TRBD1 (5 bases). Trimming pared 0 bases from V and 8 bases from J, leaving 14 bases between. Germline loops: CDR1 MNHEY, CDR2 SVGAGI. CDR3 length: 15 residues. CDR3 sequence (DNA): TGTGCCAGCAGTTACTCGGGCAGGGCACTACATGAGCAGTTCTTC. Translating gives CASSYSGRALHEQFF.

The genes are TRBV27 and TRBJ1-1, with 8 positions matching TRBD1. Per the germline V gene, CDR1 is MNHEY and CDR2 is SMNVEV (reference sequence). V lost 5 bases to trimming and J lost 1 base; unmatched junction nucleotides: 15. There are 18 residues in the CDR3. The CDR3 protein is CASSPSSGQGWRNTEAFF. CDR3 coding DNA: TGTGCCAGCAGTCCCTCGTCCGGACAGGGATGGAGGAACACTGAAGCTTTCTTT.

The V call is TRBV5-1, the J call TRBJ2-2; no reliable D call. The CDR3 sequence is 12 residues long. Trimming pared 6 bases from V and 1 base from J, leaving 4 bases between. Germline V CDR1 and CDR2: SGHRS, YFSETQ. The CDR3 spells CASIQNTGELFF. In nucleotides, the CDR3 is TGCGCCAGCATCCAGAACACCGGGGAGCTGTTTTTT.

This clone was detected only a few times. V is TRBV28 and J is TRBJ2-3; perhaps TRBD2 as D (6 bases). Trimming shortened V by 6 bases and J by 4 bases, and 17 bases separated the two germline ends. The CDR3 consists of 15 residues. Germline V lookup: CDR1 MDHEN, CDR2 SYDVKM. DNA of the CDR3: TGTGCCAGCAGCCTTCCCTTGAGGGAGGCAGATACGCAGTATTTT. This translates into CASSLPLREADTQYF.

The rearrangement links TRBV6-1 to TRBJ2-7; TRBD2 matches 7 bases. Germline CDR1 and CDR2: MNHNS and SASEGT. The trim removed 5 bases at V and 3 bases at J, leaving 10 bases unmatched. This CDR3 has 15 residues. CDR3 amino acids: CASSSYDRDYYEQYF. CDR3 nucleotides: TGTGCCAGCAGTTCCTATGACCGGGACTACTACGAGCAGTACTTC.

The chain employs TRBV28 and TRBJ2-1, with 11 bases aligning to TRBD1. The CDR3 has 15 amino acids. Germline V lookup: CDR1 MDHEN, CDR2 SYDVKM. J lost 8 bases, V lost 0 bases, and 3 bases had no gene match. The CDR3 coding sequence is TGTGCCAGCAGTTTATGGGACAGGGGGCGAGATGAGCAGTTCTTC. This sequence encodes CASSLWDRGRDEQFF.

CDR3 nucleotide sequence: TGTGCCAGCAGTGTGGGGCTAGCGAACACCGGGGAGCTGTTTTTT. It translates to CASSVGLANTGELFF. This chain links TRBV6-1 with TRBJ2-2; maybe TRBD1 (5 bases). This CDR3 comprises 15 residues. CDR1 and CDR2 (germline): MNHNS, SASEGT. The V end was cut by 4 bases, the J end by 0 bases, with 9 bases between.

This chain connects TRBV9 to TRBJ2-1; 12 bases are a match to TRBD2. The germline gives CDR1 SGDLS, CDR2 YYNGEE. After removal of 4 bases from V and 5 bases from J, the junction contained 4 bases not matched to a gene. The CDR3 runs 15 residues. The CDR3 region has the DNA TGTGCCAGCAGCCCTAGCGGGAGGGCCGACAATGAGCAGTTCTTC. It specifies CASSPSGRADNEQFF.

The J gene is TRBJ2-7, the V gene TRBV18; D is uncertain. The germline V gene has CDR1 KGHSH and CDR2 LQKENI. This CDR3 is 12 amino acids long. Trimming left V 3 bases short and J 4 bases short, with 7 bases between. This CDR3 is CASSPGRYEQYF. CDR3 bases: TGTGCCAGCTCACCCGGCAGGTACGAGCAGTACTTC.

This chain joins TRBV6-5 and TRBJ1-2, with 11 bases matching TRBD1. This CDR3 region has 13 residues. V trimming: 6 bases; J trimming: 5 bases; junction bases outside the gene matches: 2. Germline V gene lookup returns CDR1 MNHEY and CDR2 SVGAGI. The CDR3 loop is CASSWDRGYGYTF. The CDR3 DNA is TGTGCCAGCAGCTGGGACAGGGGGTATGGCTACACCTTC.

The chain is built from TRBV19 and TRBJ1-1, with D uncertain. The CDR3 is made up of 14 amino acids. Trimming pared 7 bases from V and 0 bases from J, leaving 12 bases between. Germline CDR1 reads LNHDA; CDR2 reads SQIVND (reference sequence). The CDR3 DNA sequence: TGTGCCAGTATTAAGAGTTCCCTGAACACTGAAGCTTTCTTT. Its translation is CASIKSSLNTEAFF.

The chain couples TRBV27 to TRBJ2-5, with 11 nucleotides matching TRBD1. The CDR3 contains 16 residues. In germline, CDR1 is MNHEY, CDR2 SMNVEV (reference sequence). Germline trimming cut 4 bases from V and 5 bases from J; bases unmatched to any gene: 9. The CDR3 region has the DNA TGTGCCAGCAGTTCCTGGACAGGGGGCTTGTCCGAGACCCAGTACTTC. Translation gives CASSSWTGGLSETQYF.

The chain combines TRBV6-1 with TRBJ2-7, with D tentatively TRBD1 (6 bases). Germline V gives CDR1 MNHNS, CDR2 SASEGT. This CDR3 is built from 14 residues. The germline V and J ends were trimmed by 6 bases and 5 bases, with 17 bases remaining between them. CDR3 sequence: CASSLQGLSHEQYF. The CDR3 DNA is TGTGCCAGCAGCCTACAGGGCTTGAGCCACGAGCAGTACTTC.

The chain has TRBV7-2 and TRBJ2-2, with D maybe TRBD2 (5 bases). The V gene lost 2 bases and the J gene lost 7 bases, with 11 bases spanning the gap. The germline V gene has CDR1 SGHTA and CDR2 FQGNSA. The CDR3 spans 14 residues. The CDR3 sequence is CASSLSAGSGELFF. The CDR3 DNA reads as TGTGCCAGCAGCTTAAGTGCGGGTAGCGGGGAGCTGTTTTTT.

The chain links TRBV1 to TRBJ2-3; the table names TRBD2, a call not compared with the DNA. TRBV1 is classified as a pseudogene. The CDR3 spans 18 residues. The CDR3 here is CTSSPILAGGPRTDTQYF. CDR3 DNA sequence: TGCACCAGCAGCCCCATATTAGCGGGAGGGCCCCGCACAGATACGCAGTATTTT.

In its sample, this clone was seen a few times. For the CDR3, the DNA is TGCGCCAGCAGCCAAGTCCCAGGGGGTAGGCAGCCCCAGCATTTT. Protein: CASSQVPGGRQPQHF. The rearrangement links TRBV4-1 to TRBJ1-5, with 7 bases lining up with TRBD1. The CDR3 runs to 15 residues. With V trimmed by 1 base and J by 7 bases, 7 bases remained unmatched. Germline V gene sequence: CDR1 MGHRA, CDR2 YSYEKL.

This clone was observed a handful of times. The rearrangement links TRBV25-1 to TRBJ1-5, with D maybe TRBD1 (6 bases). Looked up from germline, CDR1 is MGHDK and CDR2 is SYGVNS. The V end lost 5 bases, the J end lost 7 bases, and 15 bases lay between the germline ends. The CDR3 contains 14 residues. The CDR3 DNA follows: TGTGCCAGCAGTACTACAGGGTCGGGCCAGCCCCAGCATTTT. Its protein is CASSTTGSGQPQHF.

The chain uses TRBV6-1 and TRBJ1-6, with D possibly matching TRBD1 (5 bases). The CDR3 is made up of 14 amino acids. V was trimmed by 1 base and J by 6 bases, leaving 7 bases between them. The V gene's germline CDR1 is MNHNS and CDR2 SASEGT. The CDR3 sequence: CASSEGGGNSPLHF. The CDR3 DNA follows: TGTGCCAGCAGTGAAGGGGGCGGTAATTCACCCCTCCACTTT.

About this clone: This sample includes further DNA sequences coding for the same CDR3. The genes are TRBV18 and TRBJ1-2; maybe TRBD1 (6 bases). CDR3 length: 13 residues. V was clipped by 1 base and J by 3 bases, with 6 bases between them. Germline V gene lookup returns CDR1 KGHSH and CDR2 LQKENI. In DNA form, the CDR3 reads TGTGCCAGCTCACCACAGGGGGACTATGGCTACACCTTC. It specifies CASSPQGDYGYTF. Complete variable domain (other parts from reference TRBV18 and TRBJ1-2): NAGVMQNPRHLVRRRGQEARLRCSPMKGHSHVYWYRQLPEEGLKFMVYLQKENIIDESGMPKERFSAEFPKEGPSILRIQQVVRGDSAAYFCASSPQGDYGYTFGSGTRLTVV.

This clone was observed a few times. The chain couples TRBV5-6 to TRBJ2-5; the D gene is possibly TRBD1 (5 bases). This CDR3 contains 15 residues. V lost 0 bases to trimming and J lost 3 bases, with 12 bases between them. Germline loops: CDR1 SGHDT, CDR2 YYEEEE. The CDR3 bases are TGTGCCAGCAGCTTGGCGCAGGGTAAGAAAGAGACCCAGTACTTC. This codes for CASSLAQGKKETQYF.